The rows below give T cell receptor beta chains drawn from one sample of a study of graft-versus-host responses after intestinal transplantation. For these receptors, no antigen is known. Assay: immunoSEQ multiplex PCR; the TCRdb copy retains only in-frame clones and omits some. The sample yields roughly 64,000 clones, 90% seen once. This sample comprised unstimulated CD8+ T cells sorted from spleen or lymph node cells, obtained before transplant. The receptors were sampled from a human donor who was the organ donor for an intestinal transplant. Each CDR3 is given with its conserved first and last residue. Fields, in order: J gene, V gene, D gene, clone size, CDR3 DNA, CDR3 protein. D genes are given only for firm matches. Clone size appears in some rows only: once, few, many, or a class for an expanded clone.

TRBJ2-3	TRBV4-3	-	-	TGCGCCAGCAGCCAAGCGACGACACATCCCTGGGGCGATACGCAGTATTTT	CASSQATTHPWGDTQYF
TRBJ2-1	TRBV28	TRBD2	-	TGTGCCAGCAGTCCAACTAGCGGGAGGGTCCATGAGCAGTTCTTC	CASSPTSGRVHEQFF
TRBJ2-2	TRBV27	-	-	TGTGCCAGCAGTGATAGGGAGTCCGGGGAGCTGTTTTTT	CASSDRESGELFF
TRBJ2-7	TRBV5-6	-	once	TGTGCCAGCAGCCCGGGTGGGGGCAGACTCTCCTACGAGCAGTACTTC	CASSPGGGRLSYEQYF
TRBJ2-3	TRBV4-1	-	-	TGCGCCAGCAGCCAGGGCGCTGACACGCAGTATTTT	CASSQGADTQYF
TRBJ1-1	TRBV7-9	-	once	TGTGCCAGCAGCTTAGGGAAAACCAGGGGGAACACTGAAGCTTTCTTT	CASSLGKTRGNTEAFF
TRBJ2-1	TRBV5-5	TRBD2	-	TGTGCCAGCAGCTTTCTGCGGGAGGCCTACAATGAGCAGTTCTTC	CASSFLREAYNEQFF
TRBJ2-7	TRBV6-5	-	few	TGTGCCAGCAGTTACTCGAATCTAGCCTACGAGCAGTACTTC	CASSYSNLAYEQYF
TRBJ2-3	TRBV19	TRBD1	-	TGTGCCAATCCAGACAGGGAAATAGGTACGCAGTATTTT	CANPDREIGTQYF
TRBJ2-1	TRBV27	-	-	TGTGCCAGCAGTTTGGCCCTTTACAATGAGCAGTTCTTC	CASSLALYNEQFF